This is a list of T cell receptor beta chains from one sample in a study of shared clonotypes between healthy human individuals. The repertoire was sequenced with immunoSEQ multiplex PCR; TCRdb's copy has only in-frame clones and lacks some. Of 1,400,000 or so clones in the sample, about 98.5% were seen once. Source material: naive CD4+ T cells sorted from blood. Receptor source: a man aged 30 to 45 in good health. Each CDR3 is given without its conserved first and last residue. Fields, in order: V gene, CDR3 protein.

TRBV7-9 ASSLGQYNEQF
TRBV27 ASSLLSVGGGGQPQH
TRBV28 ASRGWETQY
TRBV10-2 ASRGTAENTEAF
TRBV15 ATSRVRDPGGYGYT
TRBV6-1 ASSPSSGRWGTQY
TRBV5-4 ASSLDRKWADTQY
TRBV11-3 ASSLGVTSGRSGLETQY
TRBV29-1 NADTQY
TRBV19 ASRQPGSNQPQH
TRBV5-1 ASSFTGTGSVEQY
TRBV6-5 ASRGQGISTDTQY
TRBV5-5 ASSLGGSGTYEQY
TRBV10-3 AARDGSNQPQH
TRBV6-1 ASSGGLRSSGNTIY
TRBV7-2 ASSLGRNYGYT
TRBV11-3 ASSSRTGSGEQY
TRBV7-9 ASSPQSTGNTIY
TRBV28 ASSLWGEGQREAF
TRBV6-5 ASSGPRTGNYGYT
TRBV29-1 SVGEGAPFEQY
TRBV11-2 ASSTPGRDEQF
TRBV29-1 SVGQGVSNEQF
TRBV2 ASSVGLAGVPEQF
TRBV20-1 SARVSETQY
TRBV2 ASSEVTAGLAGELF
TRBV18 ASSRNTGSSNEKLF
TRBV19 ASSTTSGRSEQF
TRBV7-8 AMRRDGLTGELF
TRBV7-6 ASSLAGWGNNEQF
TRBV29-1 SVRGTVTYEQY
TRBV28 ASSLRLNLGGVTYEQY
TRBV10-3 AISPLREVSGEQF
TRBV11-2 ASSPGTGLSGGYT
TRBV14 ASSYRQGAIGELF
TRBV7-9 ASTLYNEQF
TRBV29-1 SVHRAADTQY
TRBV7-9 ASSQQGLYEQY
TRBV7-8 ASSLDAGSETQY
TRBV6-5 ASRNTGNYEQY
TRBV4-3 ASSLQMPGAKNIQY
TRBV5-8 ASSLGPGTDTQY
TRBV19 ASSILSRDTEAF
TRBV27 ASSSPGGQGPYEQY